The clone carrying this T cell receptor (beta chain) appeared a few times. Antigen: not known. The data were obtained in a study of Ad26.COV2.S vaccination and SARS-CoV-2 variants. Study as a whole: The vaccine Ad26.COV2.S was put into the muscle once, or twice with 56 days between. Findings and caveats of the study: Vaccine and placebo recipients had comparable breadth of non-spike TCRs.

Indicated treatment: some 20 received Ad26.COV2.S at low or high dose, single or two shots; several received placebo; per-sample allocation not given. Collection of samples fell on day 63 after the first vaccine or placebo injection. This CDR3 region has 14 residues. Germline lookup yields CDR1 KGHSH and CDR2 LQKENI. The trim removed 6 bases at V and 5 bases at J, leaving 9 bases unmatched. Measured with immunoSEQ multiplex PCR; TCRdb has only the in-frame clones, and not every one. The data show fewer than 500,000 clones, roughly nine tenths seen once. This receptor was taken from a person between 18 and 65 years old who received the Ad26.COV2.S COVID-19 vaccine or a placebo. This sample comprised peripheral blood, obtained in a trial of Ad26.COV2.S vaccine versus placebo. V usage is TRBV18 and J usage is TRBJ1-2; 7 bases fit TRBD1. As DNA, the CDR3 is TGTGCCAGCTCGGGCACAGGGGTAATTTATGGCTACACCTTC. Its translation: CASSGTGVIYGYTF.